These T cell receptor beta chains were read from a single sample in a study. Via MiXCR, TCRdb re-called the 5' RACE reads, giving one row per CDR3 protein. The repertoire holds 55,000 to 75,000 distinct CDR3 sequences, with 25% to 35% as singletons. Sequenced input: tumor-infiltrating naive CD4+ T cells sorted from the breast tumor. These receptors originate from a female donor with breast cancer. Each CDR3 is given with its conserved first and last residue. A D gene is named only where the DNA matches it firmly.

v_call	j_call	d_call	cdr3_aa
TRBV7-3	TRBJ2-5	TRBD2	CASAATSGTSETQYF
TRBV15	TRBJ1-1	NA	CATSSKENTEAFF
TRBV5-1	TRBJ1-2	TRBD1	CATWDRAITIGYTF
TRBV5-1	TRBJ1-2	NA	CASSLEGSSNYGYTF
TRBV6-1	TRBJ1-3	NA	CASSEWGRENTIYF
TRBV7-9	TRBJ2-5	NA	CASSPDGETQYF
TRBV9	TRBJ2-3	NA	CASSATGYSTDTQYF
TRBV7-8	TRBJ2-3	NA	CASSTRQGGWSDTQYF
TRBV27	TRBJ2-3	TRBD2	CASSLLAGGPADTQYF
TRBV4-2	TRBJ2-6	TRBD2	CASSQREASGRSRGVGAGANVLTF
TRBV28	TRBJ2-3	TRBD1	CASSSEYGQGALTDTQYF
TRBV30	TRBJ2-1	TRBD1	CAWSLWGGTGELNEQFF
TRBV5-1	TRBJ1-2	NA	CASSVGGQKNYGYTF
TRBV9	TRBJ2-7	NA	CASSSRDSYEQYF
TRBV6-1	TRBJ2-2	TRBD2	CASSGLAGGAGELFF
TRBV27	TRBJ1-4	TRBD1	CASSPYSSDRVGRKLFF
TRBV6-1	TRBJ1-1	NA	CASSGRHTEAFF